This T cell receptor beta chain was found in a study of long-term antiretroviral therapy in people with HIV. General study findings and limits: Clonal populations expanded prior to ART predominated within the repertoire at all time points. Repertoires in HIV (unlike those of controls) had narrower CDR3 length ranges.

People in the study who had HIV all got their treatment in the United States. CDR1 and CDR2 (germline): SGHVS, FQNEAQ. V lost 6 bases, J lost 5 bases, and 16 bases stayed unmatched. This CDR3 spans 17 amino acids. It was version v3.0 of the immunoSEQ assay that was run at survey level. Per-sample TRB depth target: roughly 40,000-50,000 T-cell genomes. Generated by immunoSEQ multiplex PCR, the TCRdb table keeps only in-frame clones and is missing some. The repertoire has roughly 20,000 clones, 65% to 80% of them found once; the top ten carry roughly 10%. This clone has just one count. Its antigen is unidentified.

V usage is TRBV7-8 and J usage is TRBJ1-2, with 9 bases identical to TRBD1. This sample comprised unsorted PBMCs, obtained 4.1 years after starting antiretroviral therapy. The receptor comes from a woman between 40 and 55 years old with HIV. Here the CDR3 reads CASSSSRGQGSKYGYTF. Written as DNA, the CDR3 is TGTGCCAGCAGTTCGTCCCGGGGACAGGGCAGCAAGTATGGCTACACCTTC.